The clone carrying this T cell receptor (beta chain) was counted many times. Its antigen is not identified. This record belongs to a study of human T cells and chemical hapten exposure. Whole-study context: Each week of the roughly 22-week study, patients had diphenylcyclopropenone applied to the scalp. Patch tests put 0.01% DPC on the upper back, and the results were checked at 6 days. General observations from the study: There were significantly more large CDR3 similarity clusters among expanded TCRs than among controls.

The time point denotes: pre-sensitization, week 0. The treatment denotes: therapeutic diphenylcyclopropenone sensitization with weekly scalp DPC. Separate cDNA molecules received unique molecular identifiers, which the library attached to them. A single record per CDR3 protein comes from TCRdb applying MiXCR to the RACE reads. The table lists 300,000 to 400,000 distinct CDR3 sequences, 4.5% to 6% of them singletons. V dropped 5 bases and J dropped 7 bases, with 15 bases sitting between them. Germline V gives CDR1 MGHDK, CDR2 SYGVNS. The CDR3 has 14 amino acids. The V gene is TRBV25-1, the J gene TRBJ1-5; TRBD1 is a possible D gene (5 bases). This sample comprised whole blood, obtained in connection with sensitization to the hapten diphenylcyclopropenone (DPC). The clonotype was recovered from a woman between 50 and 59 years old with alopecia areata. Some clones in this sample may be carry-over from other donors' samples. CDR3: CASSSRDWDQPQHF. The CDR3 DNA follows: TGTGCCAGCAGTTCCCGGGACTGGGACCAGCCCCAGCATTTT.